This is a list of T cell receptor beta chains from one sample in a study of lung T cells in sarcoidosis with Löfgren's syndrome. One entry per CDR3 protein, called by TCRdb with MiXCR from the reads. The data show tens of thousands of distinct CDR3 sequences, with 20% to 25% seen just once and about 2.5% held by the top ten. Sequenced sample: CD4+ T cells from PBMCs. Source of these receptors: a human donor with sarcoidosis (Löfgren's syndrome or another form), or a control subject (not recorded which). The CDR3 runs from the conserved cysteine through the conserved F or W. D genes are given only for firm matches. Rows may omit the clone size; those that give it use once, few, many or a size class.

CDR3: CASSYSRGGETQYF
DNA: TGTGCCAGCAGTTACTCGAGGGGAGGCGAGACCCAGTACTTC
D: .
V: TRBV6-6
size: many
J: TRBJ2-5

CDR3: CSARDRGAANYGYTF
DNA: TGCAGTGCTAGAGATCGCGGGGCCGCTAACTATGGCTACACCTTC
D: .
V: TRBV20-1
size: many
J: TRBJ1-2

CDR3: CASSEYRTGEAFF
DNA: TGTGCCAGCAGTGAATATCGGACAGGGGAGGCTTTCTTT
D: TRBD1
V: TRBV25-1
size: many
J: TRBJ1-1

CDR3: CASSPPGELNEKLFF
DNA: TGTGCCAGCAGTCCCCCTGGTGAGCTTAATGAAAAACTGTTTTTT
D: .
V: TRBV12-3/TRBV12-4
size: .
J: TRBJ1-4

CDR3: CASSSIAGGKGDTQYF
DNA: TGCGCCAGCAGCTCCATAGCGGGGGGCAAGGGAGATACGCAGTATTTT
D: TRBD2
V: TRBV5-1
size: .
J: TRBJ2-3

CDR3: CASSFQAPPYEQYF
DNA: TGTGCCAGCAGCTTTCAGGCGCCCCCCTACGAGCAGTACTTC
D: .
V: TRBV7-2
size: .
J: TRBJ2-7

CDR3: CASSPSISGNAIYF
DNA: TGCGCCAGCAGTCCAAGTATCTCTGGAAACGCCATATATTTT
D: .
V: TRBV10-1
size: .
J: TRBJ1-3

CDR3: CASSSGQYLEAFF
DNA: TGCGCCAGCAGCTCTGGACAGTACCTCGAAGCTTTCTTT
D: .
V: TRBV5-1
size: many
J: TRBJ1-1

CDR3: CASSSTGREQFF
DNA: TGTGCCAGCAGCTCAACCGGAAGGGAGCAGTTCTTC
D: .
V: TRBV11-3
size: .
J: TRBJ2-1

CDR3: CASSQEGGLAGGEQFF
DNA: TGTGCCAGCAGCCAAGAGGGTGGACTAGCGGGCGGTGAGCAGTTCTTC
D: TRBD2
V: TRBV4-2
size: .
J: TRBJ2-1